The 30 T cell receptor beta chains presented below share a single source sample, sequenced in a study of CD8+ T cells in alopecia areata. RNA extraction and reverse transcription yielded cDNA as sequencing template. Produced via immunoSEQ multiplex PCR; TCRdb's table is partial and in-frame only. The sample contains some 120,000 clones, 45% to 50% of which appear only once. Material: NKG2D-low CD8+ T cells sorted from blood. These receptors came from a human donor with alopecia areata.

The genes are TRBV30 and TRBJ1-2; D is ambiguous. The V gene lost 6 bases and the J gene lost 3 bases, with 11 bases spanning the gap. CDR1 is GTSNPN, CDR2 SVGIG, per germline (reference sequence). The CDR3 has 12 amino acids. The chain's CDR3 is CACPRWDYGYTF. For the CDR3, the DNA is TGTGCCTGCCCCAGGTGGGACTATGGCTACACCTTC.

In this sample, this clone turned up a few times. Here the CDR3 reads CASSLAGKLYEQYF. CDR3 coding DNA: TGTGCCAGCAGTTTAGCGGGGAAACTTTACGAGCAGTACTTC. The genes are TRBV28 and TRBJ2-7; D is perhaps TRBD2 (6 bases). The germline V gene has CDR1 MDHEN and CDR2 SYDVKM. The CDR3 runs to 14 residues. V lost 2 bases to trimming and J lost 4 bases, with 12 bases between them.

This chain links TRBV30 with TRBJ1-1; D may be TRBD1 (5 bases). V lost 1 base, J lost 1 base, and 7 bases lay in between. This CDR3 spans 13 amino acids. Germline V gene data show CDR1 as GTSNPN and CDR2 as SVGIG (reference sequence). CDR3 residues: CAWSDQGNTEAFF. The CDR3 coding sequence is TGTGCCTGGAGTGACCAGGGGAACACTGAAGCTTTCTTT.

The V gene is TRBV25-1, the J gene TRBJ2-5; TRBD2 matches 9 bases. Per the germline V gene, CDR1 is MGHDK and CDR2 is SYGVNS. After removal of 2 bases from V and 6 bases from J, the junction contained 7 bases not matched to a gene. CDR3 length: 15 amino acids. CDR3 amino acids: CASSELLAGKQTQYF. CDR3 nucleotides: TGTGCCAGCAGTGAACTCCTAGCGGGAAAGCAGACCCAGTACTTC.

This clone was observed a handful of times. The CDR3 DNA follows: TGCAGCGCCATTAAAGATACGCAGTATTTT. The encoded protein is CSAIKDTQYF. The chain links TRBV29-1 to TRBJ2-3; no definite D call. The germline CDR1 and CDR2 sequences are SQVTM and ANQGSEA. Trimming removed 7 bases from V and 5 bases from J, with 7 bases in between. The CDR3 is 10 amino acids.

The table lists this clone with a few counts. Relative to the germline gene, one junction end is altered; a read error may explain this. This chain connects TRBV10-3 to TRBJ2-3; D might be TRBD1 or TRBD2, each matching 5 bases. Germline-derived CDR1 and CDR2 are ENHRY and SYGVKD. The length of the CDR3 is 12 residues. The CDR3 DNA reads TGCTCGATGGGGGATTCTTCAGATACGCAGTATTTT. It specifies CSMGDSSDTQYF.

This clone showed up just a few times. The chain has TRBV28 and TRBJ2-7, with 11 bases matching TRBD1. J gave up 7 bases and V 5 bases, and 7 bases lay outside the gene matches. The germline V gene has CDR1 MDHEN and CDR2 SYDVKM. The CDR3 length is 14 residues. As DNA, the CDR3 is TGTGCCAGCAGTCCTCCGGGACAGGGGGGAGAGCAGTACTTC. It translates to CASSPPGQGGEQYF.

The CDR3 here is CSVEDPGTGTSSYNEQFF. CDR3 DNA sequence: TGCAGCGTTGAAGATCCCGGTACCGGGACTTCGTCATACAATGAGCAGTTCTTC. The J gene is TRBJ2-1, the V gene TRBV29-1, with a weak D call TRBD2 (6 bases). Trimming removed 0 bases from V and 4 bases from J, with 22 bases in between. The V gene's germline CDR1 is SQVTM and CDR2 ANQGSEA. The CDR3 has 18 amino acids.

The CDR3 is CASSLDSMEQFF. CDR3 sequence (DNA): TGCGCCAGCAGCTTGGACTCGATGGAGCAGTTCTTC. This sequence joins TRBV5-1 and TRBJ2-1; unclear D gene. This CDR3 has 12 amino acids. In germline, CDR1 is SGHRS, CDR2 YFSETQ. Trimming left V 0 bases short and J 10 bases short, with 8 bases between.

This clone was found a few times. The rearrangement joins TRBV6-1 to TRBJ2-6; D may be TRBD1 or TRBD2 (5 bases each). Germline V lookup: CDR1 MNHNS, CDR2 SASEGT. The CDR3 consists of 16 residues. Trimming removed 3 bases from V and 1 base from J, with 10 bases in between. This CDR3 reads CASSDGGGSGANVLTF. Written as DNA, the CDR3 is TGTGCCAGCAGTGATGGGGGTGGATCTGGGGCCAACGTCCTGACTTTC.

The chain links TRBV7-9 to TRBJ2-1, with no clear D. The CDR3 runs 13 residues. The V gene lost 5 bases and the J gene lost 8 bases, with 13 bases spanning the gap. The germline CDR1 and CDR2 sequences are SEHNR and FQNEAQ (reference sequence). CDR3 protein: CASSPEADDEQFF. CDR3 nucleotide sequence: TGTGCCAGCAGCCCAGAGGCGGATGATGAGCAGTTCTTC.

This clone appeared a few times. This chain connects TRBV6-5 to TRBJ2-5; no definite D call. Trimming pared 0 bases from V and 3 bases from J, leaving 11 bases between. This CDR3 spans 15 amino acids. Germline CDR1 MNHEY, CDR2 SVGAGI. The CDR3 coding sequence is TGTGCCAGCAGTTACTCCCTTCCAAGTAAAGAGACCCAGTACTTC. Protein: CASSYSLPSKETQYF.

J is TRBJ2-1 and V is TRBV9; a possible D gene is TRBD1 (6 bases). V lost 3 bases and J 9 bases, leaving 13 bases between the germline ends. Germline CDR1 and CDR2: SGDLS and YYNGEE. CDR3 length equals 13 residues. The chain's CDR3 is CASSARGGVEQFF. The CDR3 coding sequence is TGTGCCAGCAGCGCCCGAGGGGGTGTTGAGCAGTTCTTC. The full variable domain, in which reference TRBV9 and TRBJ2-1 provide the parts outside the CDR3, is DSGVTQTPKHLITATGQRVTLRCSPRSGDLSVYWYQQSLDQGLQFLIQYYNGEERAKGNILERFSAQQFPDLHSELNLSSLELGDSALYFCASSARGGVEQFFGPGTRLTVL.

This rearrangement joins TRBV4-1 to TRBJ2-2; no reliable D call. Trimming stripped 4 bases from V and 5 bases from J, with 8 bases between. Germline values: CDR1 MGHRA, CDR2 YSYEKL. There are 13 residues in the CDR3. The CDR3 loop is CASSRSLTGELFF. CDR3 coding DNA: TGCGCCAGCAGCCGCTCTCTTACCGGGGAGCTGTTTTTT.

The CDR3 bases are TGCAGCGTTGTTCGTCCCAGCAACGATGAGCAGTTCTTC. Its translation: CSVVRPSNDEQFF. The chain combines TRBV29-1 with TRBJ2-1, with no clear D. Between the trimmed V and J ends, which lost 4 bases and 8 bases, there was a span of 15 bases. The CDR3 is 13 residues long. Germline CDR1 reads SQVTM; CDR2 reads ANQGSEA.

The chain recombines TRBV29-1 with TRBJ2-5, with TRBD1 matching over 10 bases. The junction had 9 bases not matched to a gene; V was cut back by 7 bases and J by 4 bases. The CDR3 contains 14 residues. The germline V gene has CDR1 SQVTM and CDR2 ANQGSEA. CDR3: CSALTGGVVETQYF. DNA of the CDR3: TGCAGCGCGTTGACAGGGGGCGTAGTAGAGACCCAGTACTTC.

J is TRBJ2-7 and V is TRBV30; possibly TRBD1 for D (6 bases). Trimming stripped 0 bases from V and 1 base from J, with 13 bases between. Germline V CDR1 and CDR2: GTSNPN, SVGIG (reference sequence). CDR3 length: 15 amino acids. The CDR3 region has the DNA TGTGCCTGGAGTGTATCCCAGGGGCGATCCTACGAGCAGTACTTC. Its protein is CAWSVSQGRSYEQYF.

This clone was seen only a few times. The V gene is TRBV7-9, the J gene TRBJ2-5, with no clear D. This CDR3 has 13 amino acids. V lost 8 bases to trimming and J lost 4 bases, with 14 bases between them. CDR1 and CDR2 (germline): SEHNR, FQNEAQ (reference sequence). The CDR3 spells CASPNVCGETQYF. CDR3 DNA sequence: TGTGCCAGCCCAAACGTCTGTGGAGAGACCCAGTACTTC.

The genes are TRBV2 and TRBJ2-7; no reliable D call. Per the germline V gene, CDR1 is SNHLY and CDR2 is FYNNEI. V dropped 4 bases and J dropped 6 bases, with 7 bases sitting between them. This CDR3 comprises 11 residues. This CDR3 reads CASSVSGEQYF. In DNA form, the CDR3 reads TGTGCCAGCAGTGTTAGTGGCGAGCAGTACTTC.

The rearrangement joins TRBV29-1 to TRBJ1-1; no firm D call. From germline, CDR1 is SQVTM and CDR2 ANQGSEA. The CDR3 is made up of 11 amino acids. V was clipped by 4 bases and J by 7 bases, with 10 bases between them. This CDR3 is CSVVWGIEAFF. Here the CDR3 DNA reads TGCAGCGTTGTATGGGGTATTGAAGCTTTCTTT. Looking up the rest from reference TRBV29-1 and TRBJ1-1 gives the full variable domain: SAVISQKPSRDICQRGTSLTIQCQVDSQVTMMFWYRQQPGQSLTLIATANQGSEATYESGFVIDKFPISRPNLTFSTLTVSNMSPEDSSIYLCSVVWGIEAFFGQGTRLTVV.

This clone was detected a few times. For the CDR3, the DNA is TGCAGCGTTGGAGACAGGAGCAACTCCTACGAGCAGTACTTC. It codes for CSVGDRSNSYEQYF. The chain uses TRBV29-1 and TRBJ2-7; D possibly corresponds to TRBD1 (6 bases). The V end lost 4 bases, the J end lost 0 bases, and 13 bases lay between the germline ends. The CDR3 is 14 residues long. The V gene's germline CDR1 is SQVTM and CDR2 ANQGSEA.

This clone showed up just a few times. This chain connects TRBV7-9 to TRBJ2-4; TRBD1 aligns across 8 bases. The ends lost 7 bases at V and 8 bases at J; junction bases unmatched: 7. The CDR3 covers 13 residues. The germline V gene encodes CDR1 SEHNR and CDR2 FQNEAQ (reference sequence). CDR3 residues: CASTEQGEDIQYF. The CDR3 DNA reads TGTGCCAGCACAGAACAGGGGGAGGACATTCAGTACTTC.

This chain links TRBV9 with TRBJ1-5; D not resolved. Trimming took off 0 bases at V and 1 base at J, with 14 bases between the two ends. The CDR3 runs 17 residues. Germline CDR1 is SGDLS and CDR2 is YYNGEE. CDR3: CASSVGGYRESNQPQHF. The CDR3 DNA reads TGTGCCAGCAGCGTAGGCGGATACCGGGAGAGCAATCAGCCCCAGCATTTT.

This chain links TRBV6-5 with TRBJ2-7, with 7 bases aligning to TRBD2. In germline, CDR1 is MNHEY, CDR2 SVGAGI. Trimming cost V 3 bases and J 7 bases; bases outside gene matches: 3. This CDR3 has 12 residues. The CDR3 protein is CASSYRAGEQYF. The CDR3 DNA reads TGTGCCAGCAGTTATCGAGCGGGGGAGCAGTACTTC.

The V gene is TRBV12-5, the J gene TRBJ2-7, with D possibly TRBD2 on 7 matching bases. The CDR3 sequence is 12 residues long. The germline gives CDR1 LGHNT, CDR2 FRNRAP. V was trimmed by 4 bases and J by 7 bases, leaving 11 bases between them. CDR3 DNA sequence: TGTGCTAGTGGTTCGGGGGGCTGGGAGCAGTACTTC. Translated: CASGSGGWEQYF.

CDR3: CAWNGGTSGEQYF. The CDR3 DNA follows: TGTGCCTGGAATGGAGGCACCAGTGGGGAGCAGTACTTC. The gene calls are TRBV30 and TRBJ2-7; a weak D match, TRBD2 (5 bases). The ends were cut back, 4 bases at V and 7 bases at J, with 17 bases in the middle. The length of the CDR3 is 13 residues. Germline V gene sequence: CDR1 GTSNPN, CDR2 SVGIG (reference sequence).

In DNA, the CDR3 is TGTGCCAGCAGTTCCGGGAGGTACGAGCAGTACTTC. Translation: CASSSGRYEQYF. This rearrangement joins TRBV13 to TRBJ2-7, with 7 positions matching TRBD2. CDR1 is PRHDT and CDR2 is FYEKMQ in the germline V gene (reference sequence). V dropped 6 bases and J dropped 4; count of bases not matched to a gene: 3. This CDR3 contains 12 residues.

The CDR3 sequence: CASSYSGVPQYF. CDR3 in DNA: TGTGCCAGCAGTTACTCCGGGGTCCCGCAGTACTTC. The V call is TRBV27, the J call TRBJ2-7; maybe TRBD2 (5 bases). The CDR3 totals 12 residues. V gave up 4 bases and J gave up 9 bases, with 13 bases separating them. CDR1 MNHEY and CDR2 SMNVEV come from the germline V gene (reference sequence).

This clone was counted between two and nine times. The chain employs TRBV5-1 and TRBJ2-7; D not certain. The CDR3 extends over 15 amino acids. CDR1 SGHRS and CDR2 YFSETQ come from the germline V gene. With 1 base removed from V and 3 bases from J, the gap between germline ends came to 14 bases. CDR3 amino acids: CASSLRLEGDYEQYF. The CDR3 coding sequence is TGCGCCAGCAGCTTGAGGCTCGAAGGCGACTACGAGCAGTACTTC.

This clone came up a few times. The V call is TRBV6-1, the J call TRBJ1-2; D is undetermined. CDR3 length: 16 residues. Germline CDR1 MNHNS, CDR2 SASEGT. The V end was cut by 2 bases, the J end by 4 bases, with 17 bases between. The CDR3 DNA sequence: TGTGCCAGCAGTGAAACGGGTCAACTTAATCTCTATGGCTACACCTTC. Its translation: CASSETGQLNLYGYTF.